Listed below are T cell receptor beta chains from one sample, sequenced in a study of T cells in Graves' hyperthyroidism and ophthalmopathy. MiXCR, applied by TCRdb to the multiplex PCR reads, yields one record per CDR3 protein. The table records roughly 500,000 distinct CDR3 sequences, more than 11% of them present only once. Sequences were obtained from blood. Every receptor here comes from a woman aged 25-40 years with Graves' hyperthyroidism that later progressed to Graves' ophthalmopathy. CDR3s include the opening cysteine and the closing phenylalanine or tryptophan. The D gene is left open where the match is weak. Not every row has a clone size; where given, it reads once, few, many or a size class.

D gene,clone size,V gene,J gene,CDR3 DNA,CDR3 protein
-,few,TRBV7-8,TRBJ2-2,TGTGCCAGCAGCGAGGGAGGTCGGGACACCGGGGAGCTGTTTTTT,CASSEGGRDTGELFF
-,many,TRBV20-1,TRBJ2-7,TGCAGTGCTAGAGATATGCCAGGGGCAGGCGTACTCTACGAGCAGTACTTC,CSARDMPGAGVLYEQYF
-,few,TRBV7-2,TRBJ2-1,TGTGCCAGCAGCGCTAAAGCCGTCCCGGAGCAGTTCTTC,CASSAKAVPEQFF
-,many,TRBV25-1,TRBJ2-7,TGTGCCAGCAGTCACACCGACGAGCAGTACTTC,CASSHTDEQYF
TRBD2,many,TRBV12-3/TRBV12-4,TRBJ2-1,TGTGCCAGCAGTCGACTAGCGGTAAACAATGAGCAGTTCTTC,CASSRLAVNNEQFF
-,many,TRBV2,TRBJ1-2,TGTGCCAGCGATCTTGGGGAGGGGTACTATGGCTACACCTTC,CASDLGEGYYGYTF
-,-,TRBV19,TRBJ2-4,TGTGCCAGTAGTGACCCGGGACTTCAGTACTTC,CASSDPGLQYF
TRBD2,many,TRBV12-3/TRBV12-4,TRBJ2-7,TGTGCCAGCAGCTCCCGGACTAGCGGGATCTACGAGCAGTACTTC,CASSSRTSGIYEQYF
TRBD1,-,TRBV20-1,TRBJ1-6,TGCAGCACCCAGGACAGGGGTAATTCACCCCTCCACTTT,CSTQDRGNSPLHF
-,many,TRBV27,TRBJ1-2,TGTGCCAGCAGTTTATCATCCGGGTTTGAGGGCTACACCTTC,CASSLSSGFEGYTF
-,few,TRBV7-9,TRBJ2-7,TGTGCCAGCAGCTTCGGGGGAGGACGATACGAGCAGTACTTC,CASSFGGGRYEQYF
-,many,TRBV12-3/TRBV12-4,TRBJ2-1,TGTGCCAGCATCCGGGGACCGGCGGGGGAGCAGTTCTTC,CASIRGPAGEQFF
TRBD2,many,TRBV11-3,TRBJ2-3,TGTGCCAGCAGCACGGGACTAGCGGGCACAGATACGCAGTATTTT,CASSTGLAGTDTQYF
-,many,TRBV9,TRBJ2-7,TGTGCCAGCAGCCAGGGACAAATGGCTTCCTACGAGCAGTACTTC,CASSQGQMASYEQYF
-,many,TRBV11-2,TRBJ1-1,TGTGCCAGCAGCTTTCCGACCCAGAACACTGAAGCTTTCTTT,CASSFPTQNTEAFF
TRBD2,many,TRBV30,TRBJ2-3,TGTGCCTGGCCTCGGAGTAGCGGGAGGTATAAGGGGAGCACAGATACGCAGTATTTT,CAWPRSSGRYKGSTDTQYF